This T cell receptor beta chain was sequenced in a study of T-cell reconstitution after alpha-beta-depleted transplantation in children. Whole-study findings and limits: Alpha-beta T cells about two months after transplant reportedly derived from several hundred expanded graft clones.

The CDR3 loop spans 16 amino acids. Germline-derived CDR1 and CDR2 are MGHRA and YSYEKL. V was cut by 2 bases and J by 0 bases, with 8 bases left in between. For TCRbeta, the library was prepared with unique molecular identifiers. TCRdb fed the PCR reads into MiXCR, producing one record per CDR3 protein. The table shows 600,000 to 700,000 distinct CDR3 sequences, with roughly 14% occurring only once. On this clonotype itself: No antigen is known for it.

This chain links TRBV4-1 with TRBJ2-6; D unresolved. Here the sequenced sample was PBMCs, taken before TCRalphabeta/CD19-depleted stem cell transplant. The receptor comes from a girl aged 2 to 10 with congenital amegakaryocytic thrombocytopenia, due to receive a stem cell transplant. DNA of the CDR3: TGCGCCAGCAGCCAAAACCCGGTCTCTGGGGCCAACGTCCTGACTTTC. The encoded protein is CASSQNPVSGANVLTF.